This TCR beta chain was identified during a study of graft-versus-host responses after intestinal transplantation. Findings of the study overall: Allografts carried high graft-versus-host to host-versus-graft clonal ratios in patients having graft-donor T cell macrochimerism. Analysis identified GvH clones in recipient marrow, with some appearing first in ileum or blood.

On this clone itself: Its antigen is not known.

The protocol was immunoSEQ multiplex PCR, while the TCRdb copy is restricted to in-frame clones and leaves out a portion. This sample has some 130,000 clones; around 95% occur once, and the top ten carry around 3.3%. This CDR3 is built from 14 residues. Germline assignment: CDR1 LNHDA and CDR2 SQIVND (reference sequence). Trimming removed 5 bases from V and 0 bases from J, with 8 bases in between. The V gene is TRBV19, the J gene TRBJ1-5, with D hard to call. The TCR sequence derives from a human donor who received an intestinal transplant. The sample here was unstimulated CD8+ T cells sorted from spleen or lymph node cells, taken before intestinal transplant. For the CDR3, the DNA is TGTGCCAGTAGTTTTGCTGCTAGCAATCAGCCCCAGCATTTT. It encodes CASSFAASNQPQHF.